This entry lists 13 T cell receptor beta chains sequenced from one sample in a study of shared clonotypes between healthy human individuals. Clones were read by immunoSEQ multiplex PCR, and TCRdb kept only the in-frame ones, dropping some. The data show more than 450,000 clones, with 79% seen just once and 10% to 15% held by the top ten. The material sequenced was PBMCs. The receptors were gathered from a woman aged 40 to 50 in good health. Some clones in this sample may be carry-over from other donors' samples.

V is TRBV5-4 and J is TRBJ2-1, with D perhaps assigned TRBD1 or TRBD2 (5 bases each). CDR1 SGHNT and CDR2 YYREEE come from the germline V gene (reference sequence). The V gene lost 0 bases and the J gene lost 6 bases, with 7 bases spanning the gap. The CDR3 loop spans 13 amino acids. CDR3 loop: CASSLDGTNEQFF. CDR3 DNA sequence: TGTGCCAGCAGCTTGGACGGGACCAATGAGCAGTTCTTC.

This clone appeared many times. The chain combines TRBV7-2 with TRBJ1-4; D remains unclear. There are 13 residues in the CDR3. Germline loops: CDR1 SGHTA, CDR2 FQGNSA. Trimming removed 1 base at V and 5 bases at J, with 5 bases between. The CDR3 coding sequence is TGTGCCAGCAGCTTAGTGGTCAATGAAAAACTGTTTTTT. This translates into CASSLVVNEKLFF.

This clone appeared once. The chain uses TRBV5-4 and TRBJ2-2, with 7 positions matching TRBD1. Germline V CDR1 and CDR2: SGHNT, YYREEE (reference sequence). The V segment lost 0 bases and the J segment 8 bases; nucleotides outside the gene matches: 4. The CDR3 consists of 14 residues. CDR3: CASSLDRGTGELFF. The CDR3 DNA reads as TGTGCCAGCAGCTTGGACAGGGGCACGGGGGAGCTGTTTTTT.

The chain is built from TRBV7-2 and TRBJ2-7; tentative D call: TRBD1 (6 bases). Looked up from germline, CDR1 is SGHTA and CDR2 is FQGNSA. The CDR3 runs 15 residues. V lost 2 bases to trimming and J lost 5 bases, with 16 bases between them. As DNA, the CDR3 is TGTGCCAGCAGCTTATTGCACAGGGCAGGCGACGAGCAGTACTTC. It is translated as CASSLLHRAGDEQYF.

CDR3 bases: TGTGCCAGTAGAGACAGGGGGATGAACACTGAAGCTTTCTTT. Its translation is CASRDRGMNTEAFF. The chain combines TRBV19 with TRBJ1-1; 9 bases line up with TRBD1. Per germline, CDR1 LNHDA and CDR2 SQIVND (reference sequence). CDR3 length: 14 amino acids. The J segment lost 0 bases and the V segment lost 6 bases, leaving 2 bases of the junction unmatched.

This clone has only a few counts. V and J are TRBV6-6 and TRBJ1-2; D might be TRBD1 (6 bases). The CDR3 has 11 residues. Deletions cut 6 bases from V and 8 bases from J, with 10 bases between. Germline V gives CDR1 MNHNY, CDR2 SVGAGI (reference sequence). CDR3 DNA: TGTGCCAGCAGCCCCCAGGGGGGCTACACCTTC. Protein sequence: CASSPQGGYTF.

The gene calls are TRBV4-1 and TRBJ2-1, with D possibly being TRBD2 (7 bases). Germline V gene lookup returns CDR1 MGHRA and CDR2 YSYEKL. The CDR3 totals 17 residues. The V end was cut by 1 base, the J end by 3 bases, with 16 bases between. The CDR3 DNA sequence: TGCGCCAGCAGCCAAGTCCTGCGGGGGCGCGACTACAATGAGCAGTTCTTC. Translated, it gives CASSQVLRGRDYNEQFF.

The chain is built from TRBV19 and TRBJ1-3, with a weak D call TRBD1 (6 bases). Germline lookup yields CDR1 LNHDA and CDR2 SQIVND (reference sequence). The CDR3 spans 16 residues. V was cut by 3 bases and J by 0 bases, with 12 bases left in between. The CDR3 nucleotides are TGTGCCAGTAGTATCCTCACAGGGCCCTCTGGAAACACCATATATTTT. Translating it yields CASSILTGPSGNTIYF. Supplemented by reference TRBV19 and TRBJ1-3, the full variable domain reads DGGITQSPKYLFRKEGQNVTLSCEQNLNHDAMYWYRQDPGQGLRLIYYSQIVNDFQKGDIAEGYSVSREKKESFPLTVTSAQKNPTAFYLCASSILTGPSGNTIYFGEGSWLTVV.

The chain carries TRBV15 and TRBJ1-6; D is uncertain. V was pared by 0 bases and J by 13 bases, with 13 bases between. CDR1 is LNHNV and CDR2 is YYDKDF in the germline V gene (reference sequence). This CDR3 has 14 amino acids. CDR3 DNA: TGTGCCACCAGCAGAGATCGAAACAACTCCCCCCTCCACTTT. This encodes CATSRDRNNSPLHF.

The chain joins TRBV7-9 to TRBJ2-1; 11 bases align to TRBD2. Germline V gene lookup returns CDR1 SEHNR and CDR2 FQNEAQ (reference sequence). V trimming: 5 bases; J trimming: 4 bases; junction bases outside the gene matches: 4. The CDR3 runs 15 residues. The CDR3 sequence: CASSRGTSGYNEQFF. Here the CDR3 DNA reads TGTGCCAGCAGCCGCGGGACTAGCGGATACAATGAGCAGTTCTTC.

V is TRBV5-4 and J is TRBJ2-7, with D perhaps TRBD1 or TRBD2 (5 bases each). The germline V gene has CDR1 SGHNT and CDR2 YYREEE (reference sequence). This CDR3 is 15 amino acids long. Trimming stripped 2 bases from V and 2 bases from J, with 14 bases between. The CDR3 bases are TGTGCCAGCAGCTTCCGGGACGGACTCACCTACGAGCAGTACTTC. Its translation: CASSFRDGLTYEQYF.

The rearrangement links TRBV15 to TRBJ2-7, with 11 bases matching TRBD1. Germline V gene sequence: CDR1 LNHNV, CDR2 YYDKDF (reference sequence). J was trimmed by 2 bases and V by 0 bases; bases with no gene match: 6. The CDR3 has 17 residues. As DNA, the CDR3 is TGTGCCACCAGCAGAGATTATGGGGGACAGGGGGCCTACGAGCAGTACTTC. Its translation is CATSRDYGGQGAYEQYF. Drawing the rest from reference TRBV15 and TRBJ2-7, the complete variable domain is DAMVIQNPRYQVTQFGKPVTLSCSQTLNHNVMYWYQQKSSQAPKLLFHYYDKDFNNEADTPDNFQSRRPNTSFCFLDIRSPGLGDTAMYLCATSRDYGGQGAYEQYFGPGTRLTVT.

In DNA, the CDR3 is TGTGCCAGCAGCCCGGGACTAGCGGGAGGCCTTGAAGCCCGCTACGAGCAGTACTTC. Protein sequence: CASSPGLAGGLEARYEQYF. The chain carries TRBV7-6 and TRBJ2-7, with TRBD2 matching 15 bases. With V trimmed by 5 bases and J by 3 bases, 14 bases remained unmatched. This CDR3 spans 19 amino acids. Germline V gene sequence: CDR1 SGHVS, CDR2 FNYEAQ.